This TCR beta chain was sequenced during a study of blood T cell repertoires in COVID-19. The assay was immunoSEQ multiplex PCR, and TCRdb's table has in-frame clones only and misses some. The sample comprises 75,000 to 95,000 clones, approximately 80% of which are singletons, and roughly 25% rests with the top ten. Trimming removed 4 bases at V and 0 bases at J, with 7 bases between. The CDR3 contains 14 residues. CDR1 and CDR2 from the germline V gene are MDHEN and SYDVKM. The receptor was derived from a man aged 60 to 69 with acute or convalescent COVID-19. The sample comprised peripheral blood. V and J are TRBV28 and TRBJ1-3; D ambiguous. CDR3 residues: CASSSPGSGNTIYF. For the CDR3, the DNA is TGTGCCAGCAGTTCCCCCGGCTCTGGAAACACCATATATTTT.